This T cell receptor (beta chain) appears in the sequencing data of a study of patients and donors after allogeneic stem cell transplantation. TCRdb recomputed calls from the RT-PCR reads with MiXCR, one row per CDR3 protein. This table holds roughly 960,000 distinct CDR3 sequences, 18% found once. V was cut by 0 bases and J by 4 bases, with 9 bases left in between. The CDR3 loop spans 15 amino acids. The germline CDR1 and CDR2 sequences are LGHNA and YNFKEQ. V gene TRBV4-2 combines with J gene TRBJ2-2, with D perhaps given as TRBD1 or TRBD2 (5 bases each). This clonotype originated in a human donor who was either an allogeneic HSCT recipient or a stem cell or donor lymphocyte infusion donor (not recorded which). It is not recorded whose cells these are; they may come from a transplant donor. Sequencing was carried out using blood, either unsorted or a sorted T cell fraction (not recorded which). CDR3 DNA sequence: TGTGCCAGCAGCCAAGATGGGGACGCCACCGGGGAGCTGTTTTTT. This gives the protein CASSQDGDATGELFF.